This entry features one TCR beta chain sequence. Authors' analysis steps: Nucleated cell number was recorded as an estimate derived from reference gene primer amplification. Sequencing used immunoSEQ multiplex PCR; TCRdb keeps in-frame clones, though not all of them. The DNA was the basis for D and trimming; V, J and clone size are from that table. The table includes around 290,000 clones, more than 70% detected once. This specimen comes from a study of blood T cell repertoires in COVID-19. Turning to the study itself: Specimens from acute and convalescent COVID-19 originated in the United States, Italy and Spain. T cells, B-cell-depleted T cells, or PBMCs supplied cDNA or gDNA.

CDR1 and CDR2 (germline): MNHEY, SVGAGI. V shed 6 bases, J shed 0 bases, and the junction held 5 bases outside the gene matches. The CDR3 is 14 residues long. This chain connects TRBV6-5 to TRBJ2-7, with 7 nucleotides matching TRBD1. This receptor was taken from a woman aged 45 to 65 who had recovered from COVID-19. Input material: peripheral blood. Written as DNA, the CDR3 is TGTGCCAGCAGAATGACAGGGCCCTCCTACGAGCAGTACTTC. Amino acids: CASRMTGPSYEQYF.